The rows below give T cell receptor beta chains drawn from one sample of a study of blood T cell repertoires in COVID-19. Libraries were prepared by immunoSEQ multiplex PCR; TCRdb keeps only in-frame clonotypes and omits some of them. Of roughly 260,000 clones listed, around 86% were seen once; the top ten hold about 9.8%. Sequenced input: peripheral blood. The receptor source for this set is a man aged 35 to 55 who had recovered from COVID-19. Both conserved end residues are part of each CDR3. A D gene is named only where the DNA matches it firmly. The listing skips clone size in some rows; elsewhere it reads once, few, many or a size class.

V	size	D	J	DNA	CDR3
TRBV27	.	.	TRBJ2-2	TGTGCCAGCAGGAAGGGGAGGACCGGGGAGCTGTTTTTT	CASRKGRTGELFF
TRBV7-9	.	TRBD2	TRBJ2-7	TGTGCCAGCAGCTTAGGTGGGACTAGCGGGAGAAGCCACGAGCAGTACTTC	CASSLGGTSGRSHEQYF
TRBV19	.	.	TRBJ1-2	TGTGCCACCAGTAACGGGGGCTATGGCTACACCTTC	CATSNGGYGYTF
TRBV28	.	TRBD1	TRBJ1-2	TGTGCCAGCAGCTCACCAGGGGGTCGAAATGGCTACACCTTC	CASSSPGGRNGYTF
TRBV6-2/TRBV6-3	.	.	TRBJ1-2	TGTGCCAGCAGTTCCCTCCCCGGCCAGGGGAGCTATGGCTACACCTTC	CASSSLPGQGSYGYTF
TRBV7-8	.	.	TRBJ2-3	TGTGCCAGCACCCCATGGGGCGAGCGGGGCACAGATACGCAGTATTTT	CASTPWGERGTDTQYF
TRBV5-5	.	.	TRBJ2-7	TGTGCCAGCAGCCTGGGACTGTTCTACGAGCAGTACTTC	CASSLGLFYEQYF
TRBV7-2	.	TRBD1	TRBJ2-5	TGTGCCAGCAGCTCCCGGACAGGGATCCAAGAGACCCAGTACTTC	CASSSRTGIQETQYF
TRBV13	.	TRBD1	TRBJ1-1	TGTGCCAGCACCTCACGGACAGGGATATCTGAAGCTTTCTTT	CASTSRTGISEAFF
TRBV2	.	TRBD2	TRBJ2-3	TGTGCCAGCAGGACTCTCGTGGCGCGGGGGAGCACAGATACGCAGTATTTT	CASRTLVARGSTDTQYF
TRBV30	.	TRBD1	TRBJ1-2	TGTGCCTGGAGTCGGGGACAGACCTTTAACTATGGCTACACCTTC	CAWSRGQTFNYGYTF
TRBV12-3/TRBV12-4	.	.	TRBJ2-1	TGTGCCAGCGCCGACCGGGTAAATGAGCAGTTCTTC	CASADRVNEQFF
TRBV5-1	.	TRBD2	TRBJ2-7	TGCGCCAGCAGCCCGGGGACTAGAAGCTACGAGCAGTACTTC	CASSPGTRSYEQYF
TRBV6-5	.	.	TRBJ1-5	TGTGCCAGCAGTCGAGGGGGACAGCCCCAGCATTTT	CASSRGGQPQHF
TRBV6-6	.	TRBD1	TRBJ2-2	TGTGCCAGCAGTGCGACAGGGGAAAACACCGGGGAGCTGTTTTTT	CASSATGENTGELFF
TRBV4-3	.	.	TRBJ2-6	TGCGCCAGCAGCCAAGTGGCCCTCCCAGACTCTGGGGCCAACGTCCTGACTTTC	CASSQVALPDSGANVLTF
TRBV11-2	.	.	TRBJ2-7	TGTGCCAGCAGCTTAGACTTAGACAGGACCTACGAGCAGTACTTC	CASSLDLDRTYEQYF
TRBV18	.	.	TRBJ1-1	TGTGCCAGCTCATCATCCCAGAACACTGAAGCTTTCTTT	CASSSSQNTEAFF
TRBV5-6	.	TRBD1	TRBJ2-7	TGTGCCAGCAACCTGGGGACAGGGGTCCACGAGCAGTACTTC	CASNLGTGVHEQYF
TRBV11-2	once	TRBD1	TRBJ2-3	TGTGCCAGCAGCTTAACCAGGGGGCAGGGAGATACGCAGTATTTT	CASSLTRGQGDTQYF
TRBV9	.	.	TRBJ2-2	TGTGCCAGCAGCGTAGACGGGATGGGCACCGGGGAGCTGTTTTTT	CASSVDGMGTGELFF
TRBV3-1/TRBV3-2	.	TRBD1	TRBJ1-4	TGTGCCAGCAGCCAGGGACAGGGTGAAAAACTGTTTTTT	CASSQGQGEKLFF
TRBV5-1	.	TRBD2	TRBJ2-5	TGCGCCAGCAGCTTGGCCCTGGCGGGGGGTGGAGAGACCCAGTACTTC	CASSLALAGGGETQYF